The present T cell receptor (beta chain) was sequenced within a study of T cells in Graves' hyperthyroidism and ophthalmopathy. Whole-study context: Peripheral blood was drawn at first diagnosis, prior to all treatment.

A remark on this clonotype: As yet, its antigen is unknown.

This CDR3 comprises 13 residues. Looked up from germline, CDR1 is SGDLS and CDR2 is YYNGEE. Between the trimmed V and J ends, which lost 4 bases and 8 bases, there was a span of 13 bases. Whole-study findings and limits: Before onset, ophthalmopathy was predicted by the model a median roughly 6.8 months earlier.

RNA transcripts gave rise to amplified TCR beta CDR3 regions. The study used the HTBI primer set for a first-round RT-PCR of the TCR CDR3. MiXCR, run by TCRdb on the multiplex PCR reads, gives a single entry per CDR3 protein. Of roughly 420,000 distinct CDR3 sequences in the sample, 12% to 15% were seen once. Sequencing used blood. The receptor's source is a woman under 30 with Graves' hyperthyroidism. This sequence joins TRBV9 and TRBJ2-1, with D maybe TRBD1 (6 bases). CDR3 protein: CASSPRYRDEQFF. CDR3 in DNA: TGTGCCAGCAGCCCCCGATACAGGGATGAGCAGTTCTTC.